The 32 T cell receptor beta chains below come from one sample, sequenced in a study of T cell responses to AZD1222 COVID-19 vaccine. The data were produced by immunoSEQ multiplex PCR, yet TCRdb's version contains in-frame clones alone and is incomplete. The sample records more than 70,000 clones, roughly nine tenths being singletons. This specimen consisted of peripheral blood, obtained on day 0 of AZD1222 vaccination. The receptor set was obtained from an adult in good health.

The gene calls are TRBV11-1 and TRBJ1-2, with 7 positions matching TRBD1. The CDR3 runs 12 residues. Germline-derived CDR1 and CDR2 are SGHAT and FQDESV (reference sequence). Trimming at V came to 5 bases and at J to 3 bases, leaving 0 bases not matched to a gene. The CDR3 region is CASSGQDYGYTF. The CDR3 nucleotides read TGTGCCAGCAGCGGACAGGACTATGGCTACACCTTC.

This clone was detected only a few times. This chain links TRBV7-9 with TRBJ1-3, with D possibly matching TRBD1 (6 bases). The CDR3 consists of 15 residues. With 5 bases removed from V and 6 bases from J, the gap between germline ends came to 17 bases. Germline CDR1 is SEHNR and CDR2 is FQNEAQ (reference sequence). The CDR3 here is CASSLRGGGENTIYF. For the CDR3, the DNA is TGTGCCAGCAGCCTCAGGGGAGGTGGTGAAAACACCATATATTTT.

A single count supports this clone. The CDR3 DNA follows: TGTGCCAGCAGCGTAGGGGTAGCGGGAGGTTACGAGCAGTACTTC. Its protein is CASSVGVAGGYEQYF. This chain joins TRBV9 and TRBJ2-7, with 10 bases matching TRBD2. There are 15 residues in the CDR3. CDR1 and CDR2 from the germline V gene are SGDLS and YYNGEE. V lost 0 bases, J lost 4 bases, and 4 bases stayed unmatched. Complete variable domain (other parts from reference TRBV9 and TRBJ2-7): DSGVTQTPKHLITATGQRVTLRCSPRSGDLSVYWYQQSLDQGLQFLIQYYNGEERAKGNILERFSAQQFPDLHSELNLSSLELGDSALYFCASSVGVAGGYEQYFGPGTRLTVT.

This chain links TRBV6-5 with TRBJ2-2, with D maybe TRBD2 (6 bases). From germline, CDR1 is MNHEY and CDR2 SVGAGI. The CDR3 sequence is 15 residues long. V was cut by 11 bases and J by 6 bases, with 22 bases left in between. The CDR3 bases are TGTGCCGGCATGGGAAAACAGGAGGGCTCCGGGGAGCTGTTTTTT. Its translation is CAGMGKQEGSGELFF.

The chain carries TRBV27 and TRBJ1-1; unclear D gene. The length of the CDR3 is 13 residues. Trimming left V 0 bases short and J 5 bases short, with 7 bases between. CDR1 and CDR2 from the germline V gene are MNHEY and SMNVEV (reference sequence). Written as DNA, the CDR3 is TGTGCCAGCAGTTTATCGAGGGCTACTGAAGCTTTCTTT. Encoded protein: CASSLSRATEAFF.

The chain recombines TRBV4-3 with TRBJ1-5; 8 nucleotides match TRBD1. This CDR3 contains 15 residues. Per germline, CDR1 LGHNA and CDR2 YSLEER. The J segment lost 0 bases and the V segment lost 4 bases, leaving 2 bases of the junction unmatched. The CDR3 sequence: CASSPDRGSNQPQHF. CDR3 sequence (DNA): TGCGCCAGCAGCCCAGACAGGGGTAGCAATCAGCCCCAGCATTTT.

The V gene is TRBV7-3, the J gene TRBJ2-7; TRBD1 matches at 8 bases. Germline CDR1 and CDR2: SGHTA and FQGTGA. J lost 5 bases, V lost 5 bases, and 20 bases had no gene match. CDR3 length equals 18 residues. The CDR3 nucleotides are TGTGCCAGCAGCCCCCAGCCGCCTCCCCCGGACAGGGTTCACGAGCAGTACTTC. Encoded protein: CASSPQPPPPDRVHEQYF.

The V and J genes are TRBV5-1 and TRBJ2-1; perhaps TRBD1 as D (5 bases). The CDR3 is made up of 15 amino acids. CDR1 is SGHRS, CDR2 YFSETQ, per germline. V lost 0 bases to trimming and J lost 0 bases, with 7 bases between them. As DNA, the CDR3 is TGCGCCAGCAGCTTGGCAGGGATCTCCTACAATGAGCAGTTCTTC. Translated: CASSLAGISYNEQFF.

The CDR3 loop reads CASSRELGNQPQHF. DNA of the CDR3: TGTGCCAGCTCCCGCGAATTGGGCAATCAGCCCCAGCATTTT. The V call is TRBV18, the J call TRBJ1-5, with D unclear. V was shortened by 6 bases and J by 2 bases, with 11 bases between the two germline ends. The CDR3 contains 14 residues. Germline loops: CDR1 KGHSH, CDR2 LQKENI.

The rearrangement uses TRBV4-2 and TRBJ1-5, with unresolved D. Trimming shortened V by 3 bases and J by 2 bases, and 17 bases separated the two germline ends. The V gene's germline CDR1 is LGHNA and CDR2 YNFKEQ. The CDR3 is 17 amino acids. The CDR3 sequence: CASSHLGPPRGNQPQHF. Here the CDR3 DNA reads TGTGCCAGCAGCCACTTGGGCCCCCCAAGGGGCAATCAGCCCCAGCATTTT.

This chain joins TRBV30 and TRBJ2-3; no clear D. V was cut by 1 base and J by 9 bases, with 8 bases left in between. Germline CDR1 GTSNPN, CDR2 SVGIG (reference sequence). CDR3 length: 11 residues. The CDR3 sequence: CAWSGTVTQYF. CDR3 nucleotides: TGTGCCTGGAGTGGCACCGTAACGCAGTATTTT.

The chain couples TRBV19 to TRBJ2-3; D gene unclear. There are 12 residues in the CDR3. Looked up from germline, CDR1 is LNHDA and CDR2 is SQIVND (reference sequence). V was clipped by 1 base and J by 7 bases, with 6 bases between them. This CDR3 is CASSIGENTQYF. DNA for the CDR3: TGTGCCAGTAGTATAGGCGAAAATACGCAGTATTTT.

This chain uses TRBV7-9 with TRBJ1-6; D possibly corresponds to TRBD1 (5 bases). CDR1 and CDR2 (germline): SEHNR, FQNEAQ (reference sequence). V shed 2 bases and J shed 6 bases, with 5 bases lying between them. This CDR3 is 13 amino acids long. In DNA, the CDR3 is TGTGCCAGCAGCTTACAGGGTAATTCACCCCTCCACTTT. Translating gives CASSLQGNSPLHF.

V usage is TRBV9 and J usage is TRBJ2-1, with 9 nucleotides matching TRBD1. J was trimmed by 10 bases and V by 1 base; bases with no gene match: 6. The CDR3 length is 14 residues. Germline values: CDR1 SGDLS, CDR2 YYNGEE. This CDR3 reads CASSVTQGAGEQFF. The DNA of the CDR3 is TGTGCCAGCAGCGTAACACAGGGGGCCGGGGAGCAGTTCTTC.

The V gene is TRBV12-5, the J gene TRBJ1-5; TRBD1 is a possible D gene (6 bases). Germline lookup yields CDR1 LGHNT and CDR2 FRNRAP. The CDR3 is 13 amino acids. V lost 5 bases to trimming and J lost 4 bases, with 9 bases between them. The CDR3 sequence: CASGRDRNQPQHF. The CDR3 DNA is TGTGCTAGTGGTCGCGACAGGAATCAGCCCCAGCATTTT.

The gene calls are TRBV6-2 or TRBV6-3 and TRBJ1-5, with D uncertain. The V gene lost 2 bases and the J gene lost 6 bases, with 5 bases spanning the gap. Per the germline V gene, CDR1 is MNHEY and CDR2 is SVGEGT. The CDR3 covers 12 residues. The CDR3: CASSYGVQPQHF. The CDR3 DNA reads as TGTGCCAGCAGTTACGGGGTTCAGCCCCAGCATTTT.

This chain joins TRBV19 and TRBJ2-1; 8 nucleotides align to TRBD2. In germline, CDR1 is LNHDA, CDR2 SQIVND (reference sequence). The CDR3 has 15 amino acids. With 6 bases clipped from V and 5 bases from J, the junction kept 9 bases outside the gene matches. The chain's CDR3 is CASRVGRAYNNEQFF. CDR3 nucleotides: TGTGCCAGTAGGGTCGGGAGGGCCTATAACAATGAGCAGTTCTTC.

The DNA for the CDR3 is TGTGCCAGCAGCTTCGCAGGGGTGAAAAACACCATATATTTT. Its protein product is CASSFAGVKNTIYF. The rearrangement uses TRBV7-9 and TRBJ1-3; tentatively, D is TRBD1 (6 bases). This CDR3 is 14 amino acids long. Germline CDR1 reads SEHNR; CDR2 reads FQNEAQ (reference sequence). The V end lost 3 bases, the J end lost 6 bases, and 12 bases lay between the germline ends.

The chain joins TRBV5-8 to TRBJ2-3; 11 bases are a match to TRBD2. Trimming took 4 bases from V and 3 from J; bases not matched to a gene: 7. Germline V gene data show CDR1 as SGHTS and CDR2 as YDEGEE. The CDR3 consists of 16 residues. The CDR3 bases are TGTGCCAGCAGCACAACCGGGACTAGCGGTACAGATACGCAGTATTTT. Translating gives CASSTTGTSGTDTQYF.

The rearrangement joins TRBV25-1 to TRBJ2-7; D uncertain. The V end lost 10 bases, the J end lost 3 bases, and 13 bases lay between the germline ends. CDR3 length equals 12 residues. Germline CDR1 and CDR2: MGHDK and SYGVNS. CDR3 amino acids: CATKTESYEQYF. CDR3 nucleotides: TGTGCCACGAAGACCGAGAGCTACGAGCAGTACTTC.

The chain employs TRBV10-3 and TRBJ2-1; D ambiguous. The CDR3 covers 16 residues. V lost 3 bases, J lost 4 bases, and 16 bases lay in between. CDR1 is ENHRY and CDR2 is SYGVKD in the germline V gene. CDR3 nucleotides: TGTGCCATCAGTGACTTAGGCACGAAGAGGTACAATGAGCAGTTCTTC. Translated, it gives CAISDLGTKRYNEQFF.

The rearrangement joins TRBV7-8 to TRBJ2-7, with no clear D. CDR1 is SGHVS and CDR2 is FQNEAQ in the germline V gene. V was pared by 1 base and J by 7 bases, with 14 bases between. The CDR3 has 14 amino acids. For the CDR3, the DNA is TGTGCCAGCAGCTTAGATCAGTCCCTGAGGGAGCAGTACTTC. It translates to CASSLDQSLREQYF. Supplemented by reference TRBV7-8 and TRBJ2-7, the full variable domain reads GAGVSQSPRYKVAKRGQDVALRCDPISGHVSLFWYQQALGQGPEFLTYFQNEAQLDKSGLPSDRFFAERPEGSVSTLKIQRTQQEDSAVYLCASSLDQSLREQYFGPGTRLTVT.

V usage is TRBV19 and J usage is TRBJ2-7; a weak D match, TRBD2 (5 bases). The germline V gene has CDR1 LNHDA and CDR2 SQIVND (reference sequence). The V end was cut by 7 bases, the J end by 0 bases, with 13 bases between. The CDR3 has 14 amino acids. The CDR3 region has the DNA TGTGCCAGTACGCTAGGAGCGGACTCCTACGAGCAGTACTTC. Translated: CASTLGADSYEQYF.

This sequence joins TRBV5-8 and TRBJ2-7; D may be TRBD1 or TRBD2 (5 bases each). Germline CDR1 and CDR2: SGHTS and YDEGEE. V was trimmed by 2 bases and J by 1 base, leaving 13 bases between them. This CDR3 region has 15 residues. CDR3 DNA sequence: TGTGCCAGCAGCTTCGCAGGGAGCCTTTCCTACGAGCAGTACTTC. Its translation is CASSFAGSLSYEQYF.

The chain employs TRBV30 and TRBJ1-5; no definite D call. The germline gives CDR1 GTSNPN, CDR2 SVGIG (reference sequence). The germline V and J ends were trimmed by 1 base and 4 bases, with 8 bases remaining between them. The CDR3 length is 13 residues. The CDR3 nucleotides read TGTGCCTGGAGTGATGGGTCGAATCAGCCCCAGCATTTT. Translation gives CAWSDGSNQPQHF.

This clone has more than one count but fewer than ten. The sample carries other DNA sequences with the same CDR3. The gene calls are TRBV18 and TRBJ2-7; 9 positions agree with TRBD2. Germline CDR1 KGHSH, CDR2 LQKENI. The V segment lost 3 bases and the J segment 0 bases; nucleotides outside the gene matches: 3. This CDR3 contains 15 residues. DNA of the CDR3: TGTGCCAGCTCACCGACTAGCGGAGGCTCCTACGAGCAGTACTTC. Protein product: CASSPTSGGSYEQYF. The full variable domain, in which reference TRBV18 and TRBJ2-7 provide the parts outside the CDR3, is NAGVMQNPRHLVRRRGQEARLRCSPMKGHSHVYWYRQLPEEGLKFMVYLQKENIIDESGMPKERFSAEFPKEGPSILRIQQVVRGDSAAYFCASSPTSGGSYEQYFGPGTRLTVT.

J is TRBJ1-4 and V is TRBV12-3 or TRBV12-4; the D gene is possibly TRBD1 (5 bases). The CDR3 extends over 13 amino acids. V dropped 0 bases and J dropped 8 bases, with 7 bases sitting between them. CDR3: CASSLAGDEKLFF. The CDR3 nucleotides read TGTGCCAGCAGTTTAGCAGGGGACGAAAAACTGTTTTTT.

The CDR3 sequence is CASRNRGTGEEAFF. Written as DNA, the CDR3 is TGTGCCAGTAGAAACCGAGGGACAGGGGAAGAAGCTTTCTTT. The chain combines TRBV19 with TRBJ1-1; 10 bases match TRBD1. There are 14 residues in the CDR3. Looked up from germline, CDR1 is LNHDA and CDR2 is SQIVND (reference sequence). With 6 bases clipped from V and 8 bases from J, the junction kept 9 bases outside the gene matches. Using reference TRBV19 and TRBJ1-1 for the parts outside the CDR3, the full variable domain is DGGITQSPKYLFRKEGQNVTLSCEQNLNHDAMYWYRQDPGQGLRLIYYSQIVNDFQKGDIAEGYSVSREKKESFPLTVTSAQKNPTAFYLCASRNRGTGEEAFFGQGTRLTVV.

The J gene is TRBJ1-5, the V gene TRBV18; possible D gene TRBD1, 5 bases. Germline V gene sequence: CDR1 KGHSH, CDR2 LQKENI. This CDR3 is built from 13 residues. Trimming pared 5 bases from V and 9 bases from J, leaving 14 bases between. CDR3 region: CASSKWDEGPQHF. The CDR3 bases are TGTGCCAGCTCAAAATGGGACGAAGGGCCCCAGCATTTT.

The chain uses TRBV18 and TRBJ2-5; possibly TRBD1 for D (5 bases). V gave up 1 base and J gave up 3 bases, with 9 bases separating them. Looked up from germline, CDR1 is KGHSH and CDR2 is LQKENI. The CDR3 length is 14 residues. DNA of the CDR3: TGTGCCAGCTCACCACGGAGCAGGGAAGAGACCCAGTACTTC. Its translation: CASSPRSREETQYF.

The chain couples TRBV30 to TRBJ2-3; D gene uncertain. The CDR3 runs to 13 residues. Germline-derived CDR1 and CDR2 are GTSNPN and SVGIG (reference sequence). The germline V and J ends were trimmed by 2 bases and 7 bases, with 13 bases remaining between them. The CDR3 is CAWSPGPPNTQYF. In DNA form, the CDR3 reads TGTGCCTGGAGTCCCGGGCCCCCAAATACGCAGTATTTT.

This clone appeared a few times. V usage is TRBV11-2 and J usage is TRBJ2-7, with 8 positions matching TRBD1. V shed 5 bases and J 3 bases; nucleotides not matched to a gene: 6. From germline, CDR1 is SGHAT and CDR2 FQNNGV. The CDR3 runs 14 residues. CDR3 sequence: CASSHRDRNYEQYF. The CDR3 region has the DNA TGTGCCAGCAGCCACCGGGACAGGAACTACGAGCAGTACTTC.